This record concerns one T cell receptor (beta chain) sequence. This clone may be a read error of a much larger clone one base away. CDR1 and CDR2 (germline): DFQATT, SNEGSKA (reference sequence). The V end was cut by 5 bases, the J end by 3 bases, with 11 bases between. CDR3 length: 12 residues. It was RNA transcripts that yielded the amplified TCR beta CDR3 regions. TCR CDR3 regions were first amplified by RT-PCR with HTBI primers. TCRdb recomputed calls from the multiplex PCR reads with MiXCR, one row per CDR3 protein. The sample carries roughly 350,000 distinct CDR3 sequences, about 13% recorded once. These data are taken from a study of T cells in Graves' hyperthyroidism and ophthalmopathy. Exclusions: uncontrolled infection, other autoimmune disease, pregnancy, lactation. PBMCs were derived from around 10 ml fresh peripheral blood.

The TCR comes from a woman between 40 and 55 years old with Graves' ophthalmopathy. The sample consisted of blood. J is TRBJ2-7 and V is TRBV20-1; possibly TRBD1 for D (6 bases). The CDR3 nucleotides read TGCAGTGCTGACGACAGGATCTACGAGCAGTACTTC. Its protein is CSADDRIYEQYF.